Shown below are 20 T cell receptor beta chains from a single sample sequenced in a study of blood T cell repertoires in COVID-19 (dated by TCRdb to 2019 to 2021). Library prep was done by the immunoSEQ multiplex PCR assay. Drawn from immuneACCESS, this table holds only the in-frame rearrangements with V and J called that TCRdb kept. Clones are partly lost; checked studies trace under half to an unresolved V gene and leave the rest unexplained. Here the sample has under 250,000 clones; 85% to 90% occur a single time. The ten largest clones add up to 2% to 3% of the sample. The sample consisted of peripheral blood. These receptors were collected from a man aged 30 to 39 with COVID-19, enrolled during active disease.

The CDR3 reads CAAASGTVSEKLFF. The CDR3 bases are TGTGCCGCAGCTTCCGGGACAGTGAGTGAAAAACTGTTTTTT. The chain couples TRBV5-4 to TRBJ1-4, with TRBD1 identical over 7 bases. This CDR3 is 14 amino acids long. Germline V gene data show CDR1 as SGHNT and CDR2 as YYREEE (reference sequence). Unmatched junction bases numbered 13, after V lost 10 bases and J lost 7 bases.

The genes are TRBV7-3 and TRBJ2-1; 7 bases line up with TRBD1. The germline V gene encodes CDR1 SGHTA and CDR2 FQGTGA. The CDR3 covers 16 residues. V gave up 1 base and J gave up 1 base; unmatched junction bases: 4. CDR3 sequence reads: CASSLIPGQSYNEQFF. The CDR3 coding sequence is TGTGCCAGCAGCTTAATACCGGGACAGTCCTACAATGAGCAGTTCTTC.

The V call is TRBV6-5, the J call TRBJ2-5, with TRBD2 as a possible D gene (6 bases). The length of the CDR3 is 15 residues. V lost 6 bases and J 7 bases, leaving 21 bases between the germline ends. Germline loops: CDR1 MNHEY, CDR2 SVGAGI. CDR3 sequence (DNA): TGTGCCAGCAGGCCGGGAGTGTGGGGGTCACGGACCCAGTACTTC. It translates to CASRPGVWGSRTQYF.

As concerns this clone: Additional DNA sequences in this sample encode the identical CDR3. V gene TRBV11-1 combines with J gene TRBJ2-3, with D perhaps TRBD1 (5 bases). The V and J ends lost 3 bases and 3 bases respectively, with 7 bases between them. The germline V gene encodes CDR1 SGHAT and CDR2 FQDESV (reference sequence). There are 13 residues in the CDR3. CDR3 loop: CASSFSGTDTQYF. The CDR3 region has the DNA TGTGCCAGCAGCTTTTCAGGGACAGATACGCAGTATTTT.

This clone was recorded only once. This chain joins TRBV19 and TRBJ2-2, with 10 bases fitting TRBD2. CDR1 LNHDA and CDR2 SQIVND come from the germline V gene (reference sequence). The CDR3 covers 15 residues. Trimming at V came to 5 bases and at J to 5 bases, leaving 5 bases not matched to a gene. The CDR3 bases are TGTGCCAGTAGTCGGACTAGCGGAATAACCGGGGAGCTGTTTTTT. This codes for CASSRTSGITGELFF.

For the CDR3, the DNA is TGTGCCAGCCGACCCGGTCCGGCAGGAGGACCCTACGAGCAGTACTTC. It yields the protein CASRPGPAGGPYEQYF. The chain recombines TRBV7-3 with TRBJ2-7; D may be TRBD2 (5 bases). Germline assignment: CDR1 SGHTA and CDR2 FQGTGA. V lost 8 bases to trimming and J lost 2 bases, with 22 bases between them. The CDR3 has 16 residues.

The CDR3 DNA reads as TGCGCCAGCAGCTTAAGCGGGAATCTTGGCGGGGAGCTGTTTTTT. Protein product: CASSLSGNLGGELFF. The rearrangement uses TRBV5-1 and TRBJ2-2; the match to TRBD2 covers 7 bases. The J segment lost 7 bases and the V segment lost 2 bases, leaving 8 bases of the junction unmatched. The CDR3 has 15 amino acids. Germline V gene sequence: CDR1 SGHRS, CDR2 YFSETQ.

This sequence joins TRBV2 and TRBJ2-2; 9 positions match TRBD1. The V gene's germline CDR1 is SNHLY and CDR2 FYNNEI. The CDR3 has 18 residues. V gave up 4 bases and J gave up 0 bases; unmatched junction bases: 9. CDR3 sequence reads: CASSGRTGATPNTGELFF. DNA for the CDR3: TGTGCCAGCAGTGGACGGACAGGGGCGACCCCGAACACCGGGGAGCTGTTTTTT.

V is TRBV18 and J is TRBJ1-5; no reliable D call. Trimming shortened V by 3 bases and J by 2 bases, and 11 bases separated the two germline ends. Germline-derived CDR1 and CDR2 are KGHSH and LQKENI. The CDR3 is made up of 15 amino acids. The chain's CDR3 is CASSPREGGNQPQHF. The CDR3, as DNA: TGTGCCAGCTCACCTCGTGAGGGCGGCAATCAGCCCCAGCATTTT.

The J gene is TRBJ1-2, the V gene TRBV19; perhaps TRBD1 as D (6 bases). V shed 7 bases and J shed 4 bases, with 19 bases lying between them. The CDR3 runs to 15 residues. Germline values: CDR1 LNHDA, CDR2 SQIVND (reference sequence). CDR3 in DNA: TGTGCCAGTACGCAGGGGCCAAGCGTCTTCTATGGCTACACCTTC. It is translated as CASTQGPSVFYGYTF.

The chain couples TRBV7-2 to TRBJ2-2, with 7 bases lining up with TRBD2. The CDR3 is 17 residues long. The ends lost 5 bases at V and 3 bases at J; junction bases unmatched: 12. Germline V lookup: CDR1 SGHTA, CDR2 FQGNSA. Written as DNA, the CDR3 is TGTGCCAGCAGCCATTACCGGGGGGACGGTCACACCGGGGAGCTGTTTTTT. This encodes CASSHYRGDGHTGELFF. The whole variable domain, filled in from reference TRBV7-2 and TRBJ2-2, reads GAGVSQSPSNKVTEKGKDVELRCDPISGHTALYWYRQSLGQGLEFLIYFQGNSAPDKSGLPSDRFSAERTGGSVSTLTIQRTQQEDSAVYLCASSHYRGDGHTGELFFGEGSRLTVL.

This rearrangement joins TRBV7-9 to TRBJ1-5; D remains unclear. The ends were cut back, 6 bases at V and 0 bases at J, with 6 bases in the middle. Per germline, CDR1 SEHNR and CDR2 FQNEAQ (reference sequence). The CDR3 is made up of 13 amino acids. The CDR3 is CASRLDSNQPQHF. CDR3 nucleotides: TGTGCCAGCAGACTAGATAGCAATCAGCCCCAGCATTTT.

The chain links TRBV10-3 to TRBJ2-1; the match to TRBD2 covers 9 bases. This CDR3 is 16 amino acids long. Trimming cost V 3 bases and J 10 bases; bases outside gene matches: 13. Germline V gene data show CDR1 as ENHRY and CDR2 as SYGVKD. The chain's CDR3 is CAISELAGVGGVEQFF. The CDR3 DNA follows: TGTGCCATCAGTGAATTAGCGGGAGTAGGAGGTGTGGAGCAGTTCTTC.

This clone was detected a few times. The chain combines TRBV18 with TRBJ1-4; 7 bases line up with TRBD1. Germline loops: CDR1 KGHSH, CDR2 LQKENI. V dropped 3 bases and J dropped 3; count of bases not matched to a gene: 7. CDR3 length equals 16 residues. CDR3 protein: CASSPEQGRSNEKLFF. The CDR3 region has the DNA TGTGCCAGCTCACCGGAACAGGGGCGTTCTAATGAAAAACTGTTTTTT.

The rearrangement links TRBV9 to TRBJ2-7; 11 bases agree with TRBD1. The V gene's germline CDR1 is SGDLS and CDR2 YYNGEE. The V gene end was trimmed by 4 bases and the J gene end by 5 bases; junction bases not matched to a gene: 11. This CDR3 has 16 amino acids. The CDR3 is CASSPGAGTGGNEQYF. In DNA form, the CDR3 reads TGTGCCAGCAGCCCCGGGGCCGGGACAGGGGGTAACGAGCAGTACTTC.

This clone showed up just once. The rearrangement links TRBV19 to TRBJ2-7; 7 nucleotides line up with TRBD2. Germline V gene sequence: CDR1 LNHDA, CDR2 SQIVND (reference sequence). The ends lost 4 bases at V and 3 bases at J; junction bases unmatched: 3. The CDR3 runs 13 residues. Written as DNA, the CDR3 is TGTGCCAGTAGTAGCGGGAGTATCTACGAGCAGTACTTC. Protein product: CASSSGSIYEQYF.

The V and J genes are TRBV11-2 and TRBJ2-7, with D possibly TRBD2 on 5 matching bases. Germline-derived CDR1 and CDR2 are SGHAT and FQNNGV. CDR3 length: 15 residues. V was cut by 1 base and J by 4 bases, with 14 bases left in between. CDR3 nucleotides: TGTGCCAGCAGCTTAGCTCCAGGCGGGTGGTACGAGCAGTACTTC. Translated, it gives CASSLAPGGWYEQYF.

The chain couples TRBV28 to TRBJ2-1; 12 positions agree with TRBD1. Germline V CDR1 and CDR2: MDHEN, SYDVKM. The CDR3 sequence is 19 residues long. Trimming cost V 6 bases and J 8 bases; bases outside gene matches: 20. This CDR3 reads CASRQTRDRGRNNRDEQFF. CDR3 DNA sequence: TGTGCCAGCAGGCAAACCCGGGACAGGGGGCGCAATAATCGGGATGAGCAGTTCTTC.

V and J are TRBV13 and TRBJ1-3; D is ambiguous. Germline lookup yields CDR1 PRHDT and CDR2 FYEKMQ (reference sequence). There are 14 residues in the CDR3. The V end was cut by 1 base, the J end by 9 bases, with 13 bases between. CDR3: CASSLDPAVGTIYF. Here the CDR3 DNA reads TGTGCCAGCAGCTTAGACCCGGCGGTCGGCACCATATATTTT.

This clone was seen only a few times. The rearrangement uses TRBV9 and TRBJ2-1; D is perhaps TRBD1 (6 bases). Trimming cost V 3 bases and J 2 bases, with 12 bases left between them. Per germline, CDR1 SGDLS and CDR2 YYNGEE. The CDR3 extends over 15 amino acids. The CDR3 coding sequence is TGTGCCAGCAGCGATACAGGGCAACCCTACAATGAGCAGTTCTTC. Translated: CASSDTGQPYNEQFF.